This TCR beta chain was captured in a study of early T cells in non-severe SARS-CoV-2 infection. TCRdb re-analysed the 5' RACE reads in MiXCR, keeping a single row per CDR3 protein. The table lists approximately 39,000 distinct CDR3 sequences, 3.5% to 5% of them singletons. The table lists this clonotype with many counts. Per the germline V gene, CDR1 is SEHNR and CDR2 is FQNEAQ (reference sequence). Trimming left V 5 bases short and J 9 bases short, with 18 bases between. The CDR3 sequence is 14 residues long. The V and J genes are TRBV7-9 and TRBJ2-3; D may be TRBD2 (6 bases). Source material: whole blood. The TCR was taken from an adult who was a healthcare worker with PCR-confirmed SARS-CoV-2 infection or an uninfected control (not recorded which). CDR3 sequence: CASSGQTVGGTQYF. CDR3 sequence (DNA): TGTGCCAGCAGCGGTCAGACAGTTGGGGGGACGCAGTATTTT.